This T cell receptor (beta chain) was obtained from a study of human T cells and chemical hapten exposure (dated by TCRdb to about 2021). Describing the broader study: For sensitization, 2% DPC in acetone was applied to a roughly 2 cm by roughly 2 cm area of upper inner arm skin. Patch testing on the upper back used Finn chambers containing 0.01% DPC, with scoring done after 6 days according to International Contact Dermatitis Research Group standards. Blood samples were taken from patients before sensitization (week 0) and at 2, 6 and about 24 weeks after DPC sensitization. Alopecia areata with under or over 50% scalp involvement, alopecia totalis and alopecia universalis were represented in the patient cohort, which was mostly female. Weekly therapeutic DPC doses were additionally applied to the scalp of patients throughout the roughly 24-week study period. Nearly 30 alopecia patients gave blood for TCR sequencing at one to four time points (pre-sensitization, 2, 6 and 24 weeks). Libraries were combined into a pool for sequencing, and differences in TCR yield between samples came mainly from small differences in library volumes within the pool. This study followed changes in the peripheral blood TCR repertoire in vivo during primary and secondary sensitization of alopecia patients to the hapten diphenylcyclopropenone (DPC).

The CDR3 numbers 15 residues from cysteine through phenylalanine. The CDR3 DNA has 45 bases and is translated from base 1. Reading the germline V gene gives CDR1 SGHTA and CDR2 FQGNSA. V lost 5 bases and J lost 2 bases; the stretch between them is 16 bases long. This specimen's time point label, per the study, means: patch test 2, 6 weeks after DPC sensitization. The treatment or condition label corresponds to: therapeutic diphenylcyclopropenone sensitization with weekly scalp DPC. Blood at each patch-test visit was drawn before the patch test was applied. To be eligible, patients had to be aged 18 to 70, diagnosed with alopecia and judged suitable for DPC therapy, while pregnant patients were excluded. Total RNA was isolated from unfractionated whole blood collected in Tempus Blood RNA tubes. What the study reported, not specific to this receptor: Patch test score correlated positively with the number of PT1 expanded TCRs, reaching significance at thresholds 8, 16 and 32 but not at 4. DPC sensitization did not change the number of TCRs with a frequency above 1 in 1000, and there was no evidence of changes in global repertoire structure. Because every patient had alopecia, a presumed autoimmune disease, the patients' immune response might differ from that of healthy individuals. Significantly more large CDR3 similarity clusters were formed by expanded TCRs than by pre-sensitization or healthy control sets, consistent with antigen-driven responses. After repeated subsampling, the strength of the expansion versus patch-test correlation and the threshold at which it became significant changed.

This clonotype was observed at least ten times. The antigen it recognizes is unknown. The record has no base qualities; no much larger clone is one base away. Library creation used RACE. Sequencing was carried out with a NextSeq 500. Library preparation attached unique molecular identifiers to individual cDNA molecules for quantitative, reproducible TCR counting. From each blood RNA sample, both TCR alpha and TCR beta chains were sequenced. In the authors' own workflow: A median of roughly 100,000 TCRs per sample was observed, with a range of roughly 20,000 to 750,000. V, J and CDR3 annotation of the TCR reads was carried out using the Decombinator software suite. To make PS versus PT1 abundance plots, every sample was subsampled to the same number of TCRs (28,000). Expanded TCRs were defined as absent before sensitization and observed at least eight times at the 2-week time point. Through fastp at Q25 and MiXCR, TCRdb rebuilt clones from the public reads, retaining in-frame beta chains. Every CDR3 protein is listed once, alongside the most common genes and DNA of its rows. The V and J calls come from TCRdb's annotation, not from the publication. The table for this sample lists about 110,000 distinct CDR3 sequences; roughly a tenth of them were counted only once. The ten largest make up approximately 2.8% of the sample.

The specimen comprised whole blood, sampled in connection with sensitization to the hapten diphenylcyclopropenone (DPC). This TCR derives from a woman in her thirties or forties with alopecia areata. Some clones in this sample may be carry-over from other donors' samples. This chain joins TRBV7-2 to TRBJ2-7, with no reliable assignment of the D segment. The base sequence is TGTGCCAGCAGCCCACGGTCGCCCGGTCCCTACGAGCAGTACTTC. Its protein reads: CASSPRSPGPYEQYF. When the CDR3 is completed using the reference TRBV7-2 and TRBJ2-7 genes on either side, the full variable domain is GAGVSQSPSNKVTEKGKDVELRCDPISGHTALYWYRQSLGQGLEFLIYFQGNSAPDKSGLPSDRFSAERTGGSVSTLTIQRTQQEDSAVYLCASSPRSPGPYEQYFGPGTRLTVT.